This T cell receptor (beta chain) was found in a study of prognosis after radiotherapy for stage I lung cancer. Study as a whole: Stage I non-small cell lung cancer cases were enrolled from early 2018 through January 2019. The study included approximately 14 patients with newly diagnosed primary stage I lung tumors and several with oligometastatic NSCLC after surgical resection of the primary tumor.

This clonotype showed up many times. The CDR3 spans 19 residues. The V gene's germline CDR1 is MGHRA and CDR2 YSYEKL. Trimming took off 1 base at V and 4 bases at J, with 22 bases between the two ends. The genomic DNA TCR beta CDR3 region underwent two rounds of multiplex PCR. Each TRBV and TRBJ gene had its own primer in the first PCR round. One entry per CDR3 protein, called by TCRdb with MiXCR from the multiplex PCR reads. The table lists more than 15,000 distinct CDR3 sequences, about 17% of them singletons. This receptor was obtained from a donor aged 50 or older with non-small cell lung cancer. Material: PBMCs, obtained before or after stereotactic body radiation therapy (not recorded which). The rearrangement links TRBV4-1 to TRBJ2-2; weak D call: TRBD2 (6 bases). DNA of the CDR3: TGCGCCAGCAGCCAAGGCTTAGGGGTGGCGGGACCGAGCACCGGGGAGCTGTTTTTT. Translated: CASSQGLGVAGPSTGELFF.